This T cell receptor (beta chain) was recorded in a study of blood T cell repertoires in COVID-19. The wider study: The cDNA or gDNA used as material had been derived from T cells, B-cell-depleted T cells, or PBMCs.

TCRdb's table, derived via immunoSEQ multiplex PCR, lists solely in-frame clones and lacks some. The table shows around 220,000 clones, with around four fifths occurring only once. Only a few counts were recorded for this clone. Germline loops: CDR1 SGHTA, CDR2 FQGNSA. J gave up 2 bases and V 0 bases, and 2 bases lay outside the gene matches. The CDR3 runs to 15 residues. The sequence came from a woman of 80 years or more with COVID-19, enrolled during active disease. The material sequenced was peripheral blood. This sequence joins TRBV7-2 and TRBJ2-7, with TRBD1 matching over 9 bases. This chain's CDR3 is CASSLAGQGTYEQYF. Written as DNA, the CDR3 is TGTGCCAGCAGCTTAGCGGGACAGGGAACCTACGAGCAGTACTTC.